This T cell receptor beta chain was obtained from a study of control samples from healthy donors and cancer patients. Method: immunoSEQ multiplex PCR; TCRdb's copy keeps in-frame clones and lacks some. The table includes about 130,000 clones, 80% to 95% detected once. The receptor was isolated from a man in his late teens or twenties in good health. The sequencing input was blood.

This chain's CDR3 is CASRSQGATSEAFF. In DNA, the CDR3 is TGTGCCAGTAGAAGCCAGGGGGCGACCTCCGAAGCTTTCTTT. The chain has TRBV19 and TRBJ1-1, with 8 bases that match TRBD1. Losses at the gene ends were 6 bases for V and 8 bases for J; bases not matched to a gene: 11. The V gene's germline CDR1 is LNHDA and CDR2 SQIVND (reference sequence). The CDR3 consists of 14 residues.